Sequencing of this T cell receptor (beta chain) was carried out in a study of Ad26.COV2.S vaccination and SARS-CoV-2 variants. Turning to the study itself: Donor had been placed in the Ad26.COV2.S arm of the COV1001 trial.

Stated treatment: some 20 received Ad26.COV2.S at low or high dose, single or two shots; five or six received placebo; per-sample allocation not given. Day 63 following the first vaccine or placebo injection was when the samples were taken. Profiling relied on immunoSEQ multiplex PCR, and the TCRdb table lists in-frame clones only, not all of them. The sample lists about 450,000 clones, 75% to 90% occurring once. Sequences were derived from peripheral blood, sampled in a trial of Ad26.COV2.S vaccine versus placebo. The source is a person between 18 and 60 years old who received the Ad26.COV2.S COVID-19 vaccine or a placebo.

CDR3 in DNA: TGTGCCAGCAGCTTACTAGGTTTGCGCTATGGCTACACCTTC. It translates to CASSLLGLRYGYTF. V is TRBV7-8 and J is TRBJ1-2, with D unresolved. This CDR3 is built from 14 residues. V was clipped by 2 bases and J by 4 bases, with 11 bases between them. The V gene's germline CDR1 is SGHVS and CDR2 FQNEAQ.